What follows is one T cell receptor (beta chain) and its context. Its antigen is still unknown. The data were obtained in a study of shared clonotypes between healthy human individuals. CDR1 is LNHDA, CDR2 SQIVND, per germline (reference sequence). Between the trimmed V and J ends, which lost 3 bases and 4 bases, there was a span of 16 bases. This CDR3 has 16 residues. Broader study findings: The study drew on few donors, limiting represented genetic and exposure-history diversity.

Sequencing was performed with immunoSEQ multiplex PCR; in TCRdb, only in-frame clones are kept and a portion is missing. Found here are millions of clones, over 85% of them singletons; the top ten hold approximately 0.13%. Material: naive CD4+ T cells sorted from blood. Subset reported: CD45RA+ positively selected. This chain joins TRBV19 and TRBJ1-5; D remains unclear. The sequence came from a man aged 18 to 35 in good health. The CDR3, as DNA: TGTGCCAGTAGTATGGAGACCGACTTTGGGAATCAGCCCCAGCATTTT. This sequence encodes CASSMETDFGNQPQHF.